These 6 T cell receptor beta chains came from one sample sequenced in a study of shared clonotypes between healthy human individuals. Profiled with immunoSEQ multiplex PCR; TCRdb holds only in-frame clones, not every one. This table holds about 480,000 clones, around 79% found once. The sequenced sample consisted of PBMCs. All receptors come from a woman aged 35 to 49 in good health. Some clones in this sample may be carry-over from other donors' samples.

The chain recombines TRBV19 with TRBJ2-1; possibly TRBD2 for D (5 bases). With 6 bases removed from V and 4 bases from J, the gap between germline ends came to 10 bases. The CDR3 is 13 residues long. Germline-derived CDR1 and CDR2 are LNHDA and SQIVND (reference sequence). CDR3 loop: CASRSLAYNEQFF. The DNA of the CDR3 is TGTGCCAGTAGGAGTCTAGCTTACAATGAGCAGTTCTTC.

The chain links TRBV28 to TRBJ1-3, with D unresolved. This CDR3 comprises 14 residues. Germline V CDR1 and CDR2: MDHEN, SYDVKM. Trimming pared 3 bases from V and 2 bases from J, leaving 8 bases between. Here the CDR3 DNA reads TGTGCCAGCAGTTTGAACAGCCCTGGAAACACCATATATTTT. This translates into CASSLNSPGNTIYF.

V gene TRBV12-5 combines with J gene TRBJ1-1; D possibly corresponds to TRBD1 (5 bases). V was pared by 6 bases and J by 0 bases, with 8 bases between. This CDR3 has 13 amino acids. From germline, CDR1 is LGHNT and CDR2 FRNRAP. The CDR3 bases are TGTGCTAGTGGGAGGGGACTGAACACTGAAGCTTTCTTT. Protein product: CASGRGLNTEAFF. The complete variable domain, with remaining parts taken from reference TRBV12-5 and TRBJ1-1, reads DARVTQTPRHKVTEMGQEVTMRCQPILGHNTVFWYRQTMMQGLELLAYFRNRAPLDDSGMPKDRFSAEMPDATLATLKIQPSEPRDSAVYFCASGRGLNTEAFFGQGTRLTVV.

The chain has TRBV19 and TRBJ2-7; 14 bases align to TRBD2. Germline V CDR1 and CDR2: LNHDA, SQIVND (reference sequence). The CDR3 spans 15 residues. Unmatched junction bases numbered 3, after V lost 6 bases and J lost 2 bases. This CDR3 reads CASRTGLAGAYEQYF. DNA of the CDR3: TGTGCCAGTAGAACGGGACTAGCGGGGGCCTACGAGCAGTACTTC.

The chain couples TRBV12-5 to TRBJ1-2, with 7 bases identical to TRBD1. Germline CDR1 LGHNT, CDR2 FRNRAP. The junction had 5 bases not matched to a gene; V was cut back by 1 base and J by 0 bases. The CDR3 contains 16 residues. CDR3 amino acids: CASGLAAGTANYGYTF. CDR3 coding DNA: TGTGCTAGTGGTTTGGCCGCAGGGACAGCTAACTATGGCTACACCTTC.

V and J are TRBV4-1 and TRBJ2-5; D perhaps matches TRBD1 (5 bases). The CDR3 length is 14 residues. CDR1 and CDR2 from the germline V gene are MGHRA and YSYEKL. V was cut by 4 bases and J by 2 bases, with 11 bases left in between. In DNA, the CDR3 is TGCGCCAGCAGCCGGACATACTCACAAGAGACCCAGTACTTC. It translates to CASSRTYSQETQYF.